This T cell receptor (beta chain) was sequenced during a study of T cells in Graves' hyperthyroidism and ophthalmopathy. TCR beta CDR3 sequences were amplified from RNA transcripts. The study used the HTBI primer set for a first-round RT-PCR of the TCR CDR3. TCRdb passed the multiplex PCR reads through MiXCR, listing each CDR3 protein once. Altogether about 840,000 distinct CDR3 sequences are present, approximately 40% being singletons, with the ten largest covering approximately 10%. A word on this clonotype: One end of the junction does not line up with germline, which may come from a read error.

The CDR3 is 15 amino acids. Germline CDR1 reads SGHTA; CDR2 reads FQGNSA. This clonotype was sampled from a man aged 18 to 35 with Graves' hyperthyroidism. The chain uses TRBV7-2 and TRBJ2-7, with 9 bases fitting TRBD2. Sequencing input: blood. The CDR3 protein is CASSQGPGLAVEQYF. CDR3 nucleotides: TGCGCCAGCAGCCAAGGGCCGGGACTAGCAGTCGAGCAGTACTTC.